One sample yielded the 31 T cell receptor beta chains listed below, sequenced in a study of identical twins. Each CDR3 protein is one row after TCRdb ran MiXCR on the 5' RACE reads. The sample has about 1.7 million distinct CDR3 sequences, around a third seen once. The sequenced sample consisted of cord blood. Receptor source: a newborn girl in good health.

V gene TRBV5-6 combines with J gene TRBJ2-7; TRBD2 matches 8 bases. Germline trimming cut 1 base from V and 7 bases from J; bases unmatched to any gene: 16. CDR1 and CDR2 from the germline V gene are SGHDT and YYEEEE. CDR3 length: 17 amino acids. The DNA for the CDR3 is TGTGCCAGCAGCTTGATGGCGGGGGGAACTGTCGGAGATGAGCAGTACTTC. Protein sequence: CASSLMAGGTVGDEQYF.

V gene TRBV7-9 combines with J gene TRBJ2-7; TRBD2 agrees at 8 bases. In germline, CDR1 is SEHNR, CDR2 FQNEAQ (reference sequence). CDR3 length equals 15 residues. The trim removed 3 bases at V and 4 bases at J, leaving 8 bases unmatched. This chain's CDR3 is CASSLSGSGEYEQYF. The CDR3 DNA is TGTGCCAGCAGCTTGAGCGGGAGTGGGGAGTACGAGCAGTACTTC.

The chain employs TRBV15 and TRBJ2-1; TRBD2 is a possible D gene (6 bases). CDR1 and CDR2 (germline): LNHNV, YYDKDF (reference sequence). There are 16 residues in the CDR3. V lost 0 bases and J lost 3, with 12 bases in between. The CDR3 here is CATSRDPRTNYNEQFF. The CDR3 bases are TGTGCCACCAGCAGAGATCCGCGGACTAACTACAATGAGCAGTTCTTC.

J is TRBJ1-6 and V is TRBV3-1; TRBD1 is a possible D gene (6 bases). The V and J ends lost 4 bases and 0 bases respectively, with 10 bases between them. CDR1 is LGHDT, CDR2 YNNKEL, per germline (reference sequence). This CDR3 has 16 residues. The CDR3 sequence: CASSRLTGSYNSPLHF. The CDR3 nucleotides read TGTGCCAGCAGCCGCTTGACAGGCTCCTATAATTCACCCCTCCACTTT.

V and J are TRBV28 and TRBJ2-7; no clear D. Germline V CDR1 and CDR2: MDHEN, SYDVKM. V was shortened by 3 bases and J by 12 bases, with 3 bases between the two germline ends. CDR3 length equals 8 residues. DNA of the CDR3: TGTGCCAGCAGTTTCTTGTACTTC. This gives the protein CASSFLYF. Using reference TRBV28 and TRBJ2-7 for the parts outside the CDR3, the full variable domain is DVKVTQSSRYLVKRTGEKVFLECVQDMDHENMFWYRQDPGLGLRLIYFSYDVKMKEKGDIPEGYSVSREKKERFSLILESASTNQTSMYLCASSFLYFGPGTRLTVT.

There are a few counts of this clonotype. The V call is TRBV20-1, the J call TRBJ2-3; the match to TRBD2 covers 10 bases. CDR1 is DFQATT and CDR2 is SNEGSKA in the germline V gene (reference sequence). V was pared by 1 base and J by 0 bases, with 7 bases of the junction left unmatched. The CDR3 consists of 17 residues. The CDR3 is CSARVSSGRTSTDTQYF. The CDR3 DNA reads TGCAGTGCTAGAGTGTCTAGCGGGAGAACTAGCACAGATACGCAGTATTTT.

V gene TRBV4-2 combines with J gene TRBJ2-3; D unresolved. The CDR3 totals 15 residues. The germline CDR1 and CDR2 sequences are LGHNA and YNFKEQ. Trimming pared 0 bases from V and 2 bases from J, leaving 9 bases between. CDR3: CASSQDRRVTDTQYF. DNA for the CDR3: TGTGCCAGCAGCCAAGATCGACGAGTCACAGATACGCAGTATTTT.

DNA for the CDR3: TGCAGTGCTAGAGAGCGGGGGGCCTATAACACCGGGGAGCTGTTTTTT. The encoded protein is CSARERGAYNTGELFF. The rearrangement joins TRBV20-1 to TRBJ2-2; 8 nucleotides align to TRBD2. The V gene end was trimmed by 0 bases and the J gene end by 2 bases; junction bases not matched to a gene: 5. CDR3 length equals 16 residues. CDR1 and CDR2 (germline): DFQATT, SNEGSKA (reference sequence).

The chain is built from TRBV3-1 and TRBJ1-2; perhaps TRBD1 as D (5 bases). Germline V gives CDR1 LGHDT, CDR2 YNNKEL (reference sequence). The V gene lost 4 bases and the J gene lost 0 bases, with 9 bases spanning the gap. The CDR3 covers 14 residues. The CDR3 reads CASSRQSSNYGYTF. In nucleotides, the CDR3 is TGTGCCAGCAGCCGACAGTCTTCTAACTATGGCTACACCTTC.

CDR3 residues: CASTGSTEAFF. DNA of the CDR3: TGTGCCAGTACAGGGAGCACTGAAGCTTTCTTT. V is TRBV6-1 and J is TRBJ1-1; a possible D gene is TRBD1 (6 bases). V lost 9 bases and J 4 bases, leaving 9 bases between the germline ends. Per the germline V gene, CDR1 is MNHNS and CDR2 is SASEGT. This CDR3 comprises 11 residues.

This clonotype has just a few counts. The chain has TRBV4-1 and TRBJ2-1, with D perhaps given as TRBD1 or TRBD2 (6 bases each). V was shortened by 3 bases and J by 0 bases, with 18 bases between the two germline ends. Germline V gene data show CDR1 as MGHRA and CDR2 as YSYEKL. This CDR3 comprises 18 residues. The CDR3 loop reads CASSQGGRHPSSYNEQFF. The CDR3 DNA sequence: TGCGCCAGCAGCCAGGGGGGCCGACACCCTAGCTCCTACAATGAGCAGTTCTTC.

V and J are TRBV10-3 and TRBJ2-7; 13 bases align to TRBD2. CDR1 is ENHRY, CDR2 SYGVKD, per germline. The CDR3 has 14 amino acids. With V trimmed by 2 bases and J by 11 bases, 6 bases remained unmatched. In nucleotides, the CDR3 is TGTGCCATCAGTGAGCGGACTAGCGGGAGTGGGGAGTACTTC. Translated: CAISERTSGSGEYF.

The chain joins TRBV18 to TRBJ2-3; TRBD2 matches at 11 bases. From germline, CDR1 is KGHSH and CDR2 LQKENI. The CDR3 totals 17 residues. V shed 3 bases and J 2 bases; nucleotides not matched to a gene: 7. The CDR3: CASSPDPSGGNTDTQYF. CDR3 in DNA: TGTGCCAGCTCACCTGATCCTAGCGGGGGGAACACAGATACGCAGTATTTT.

In this sample, this clonotype turned up a few times. The chain couples TRBV28 to TRBJ2-5; possible D gene TRBD1, 5 bases. With 6 bases removed from V and 5 bases from J, the gap between germline ends came to 13 bases. This CDR3 has 13 residues. The germline CDR1 and CDR2 sequences are MDHEN and SYDVKM. The CDR3 spells CASSEGAWETQYF. DNA of the CDR3: TGTGCCAGCAGCGAAGGGGCGTGGGAGACCCAGTACTTC.

The chain joins TRBV24-1 to TRBJ2-3; 7 nucleotides line up with TRBD1. CDR1 KGHDR and CDR2 SFDVKD come from the germline V gene. The CDR3 is 15 residues long. Trimming took 4 bases from V and 2 from J; bases not matched to a gene: 5. The CDR3 coding sequence is TGTGCCACCAGTGAACGACAGGGTATCACAGATACGCAGTATTTT. Protein: CATSERQGITDTQYF.

About this clonotype: One end of the junction does not line up with germline, which may come from a read error. V and J are TRBV5-1 and TRBJ1-2, with TRBD1 matching over 7 bases. The germline CDR1 and CDR2 sequences are SGHRS and YFSETQ. The CDR3 totals 15 residues. The CDR3 DNA is TGCGTCAGCAGCTTGGTCTCTACAGGGGACTATGGCTACACCTTC. Translation: CVSSLVSTGDYGYTF.

The chain is built from TRBV2 and TRBJ1-1; D is possibly TRBD1 (5 bases). The CDR3 covers 14 residues. Germline-derived CDR1 and CDR2 are SNHLY and FYNNEI. Trimming stripped 6 bases from V and 5 bases from J, with 16 bases between. The CDR3 DNA follows: TGTGCCAGCAGAAGTGGGACTGTAGGGACTGAAGCTTTCTTT. This codes for CASRSGTVGTEAFF. Looking up the rest from reference TRBV2 and TRBJ1-1 gives the full variable domain: EPEVTQTPSHQVTQMGQEVILRCVPISNHLYFYWYRQILGQKVEFLVSFYNNEISEKSEIFDDQFSVERPDGSNFTLKIRSTKLEDSAMYFCASRSGTVGTEAFFGQGTRLTVV.

This clonotype was observed a few times. V and J are TRBV15 and TRBJ2-3; weak D call: TRBD2 (5 bases). Trimming stripped 3 bases from V and 1 base from J, with 11 bases between. The CDR3 is made up of 15 amino acids. Germline CDR1 and CDR2: LNHNV and YYDKDF (reference sequence). The CDR3 nucleotides are TGTGCCACCAGCAGTAGGGCGGGCCGCACAGATACGCAGTATTTT. Residues: CATSSRAGRTDTQYF.

This clonotype was detected only a few times. The rearrangement uses TRBV2 and TRBJ2-3, with 9 bases lining up with TRBD2. Germline CDR1 is SNHLY and CDR2 is FYNNEI. The CDR3 has 16 residues. Trimming cost V 2 bases and J 6 bases; bases outside gene matches: 9. The CDR3 region is CASSEFGGGAFDTQYF. The CDR3 DNA sequence: TGTGCCAGCAGTGAATTCGGCGGGGGGGCATTCGATACGCAGTATTTT. The entire variable domain, with the rest obtained from reference TRBV2 and TRBJ2-3, is as follows: EPEVTQTPSHQVTQMGQEVILRCVPISNHLYFYWYRQILGQKVEFLVSFYNNEISEKSEIFDDQFSVERPDGSNFTLKIRSTKLEDSAMYFCASSEFGGGAFDTQYFGPGTRLTVL.

The genes are TRBV11-2 and TRBJ1-2; D is possibly TRBD1 (6 bases). The V end was cut by 5 bases, the J end by 4 bases, with 14 bases between. This CDR3 has 14 residues. Per the germline V gene, CDR1 is SGHAT and CDR2 is FQNNGV. The CDR3 sequence: CASSPTRGSYGYTF. The DNA of the CDR3 is TGTGCCAGCAGCCCCACGAGGGGGTCCTATGGCTACACCTTC.

The chain couples TRBV12-3 or TRBV12-4 to TRBJ2-1; TRBD2 matches 13 bases. TRBJ2-7 explains the end of the DNA better; the J call may be wrong. The CDR3 has 19 amino acids. CDR3 amino acids: CASSLDPWTSGGYYNEQYF. CDR3 coding DNA: TGTGCCAGCAGTTTAGATCCCTGGACTAGCGGGGGCTACTACAATGAGCAGTACTTC.

As for this clonotype: The germline gene is not matched at one end of the junction; a read error may be the cause. This sequence joins TRBV12-3 or TRBV12-4 and TRBJ2-1; D might be TRBD2 (5 bases). The CDR3 has 13 amino acids. The CDR3 nucleotides are TGTGCCAGCACCCCCGACCCTTACAATGAGCGGTACTTC. It translates to CASTPDPYNERYF.

The chain links TRBV29-1 to TRBJ1-1; maybe TRBD1 (5 bases). The CDR3 covers 14 residues. In germline, CDR1 is SQVTM, CDR2 ANQGSEA. V was pared by 6 bases and J by 0 bases, with 14 bases between. CDR3 nucleotide sequence: TGCAGCGTGACTGACAGCAACATGAACACTGAAGCTTTCTTT. Translating gives CSVTDSNMNTEAFF.

There are a few counts of this clonotype. This rearrangement joins TRBV12-3 or TRBV12-4 to TRBJ2-3, with a possible D match to TRBD2 (6 bases). The germline V and J ends were trimmed by 6 bases and 4 bases, with 14 bases remaining between them. This CDR3 has 14 residues. The CDR3 DNA reads as TGTGCCAGCAGCCGTTCGGGGGTGGCAGATACGCAGTATTTT. Translated, it gives CASSRSGVADTQYF.

This clonotype turned up a few times. The chain employs TRBV5-6 and TRBJ1-2; a possible D gene is TRBD1 (5 bases). Trimming shortened V by 5 bases and J by 8 bases, and 16 bases separated the two germline ends. Germline loops: CDR1 SGHDT, CDR2 YYEEEE. The CDR3 has 13 residues. In DNA, the CDR3 is TGTGCCAGCAGGGTGCTTCCGGGGGAAGGCTACACCTTC. Residues: CASRVLPGEGYTF.

This clonotype showed up just a few times. CDR3 bases: TGTGCCAGCAGTCTACAGGGAAGGATTGGTGGCTACACCTTC. Residues: CASSLQGRIGGYTF. The chain couples TRBV27 to TRBJ1-2, with D possibly TRBD1 on 6 matching bases. This CDR3 region has 14 residues. The germline CDR1 and CDR2 sequences are MNHEY and SMNVEV (reference sequence). With 5 bases removed from V and 7 bases from J, the gap between germline ends came to 17 bases.

This clonotype was counted a few times. The CDR3 spells CASRLQPGAIEQFF. As DNA, the CDR3 is TGCGCCAGCAGACTGCAACCGGGTGCCATAGAGCAGTTCTTC. The chain combines TRBV5-1 with TRBJ2-1; D ambiguous. CDR1 SGHRS and CDR2 YFSETQ come from the germline V gene. Between the trimmed V and J ends, which lost 5 bases and 10 bases, there was a span of 19 bases. CDR3 length: 14 amino acids.

As regards this clonotype: A read error is possible here, since a much larger clone lies one base away. V is TRBV29-1 and J is TRBJ1-2; D not certain. This CDR3 is built from 13 residues. Germline V lookup: CDR1 SQVTM, CDR2 ANQGSEA. Here the CDR3 reads CSVEAVPKYGCTF. CDR3 in DNA: TGCAGCGTTGAGGCAGTCCCAAAGTATGGCTGCACCTTC.

The chain couples TRBV20-1 to TRBJ1-6; D perhaps matches TRBD1 (6 bases). The germline CDR1 and CDR2 sequences are DFQATT and SNEGSKA (reference sequence). V was cut by 4 bases and J by 7 bases, with 11 bases left in between. This CDR3 region has 13 residues. The CDR3 sequence is CSATGQSNSPLHF. CDR3 nucleotide sequence: TGCAGTGCTACAGGACAGAGCAATTCACCCCTCCACTTT.

In its sample, this clonotype was seen a few times. The V call is TRBV5-1, the J call TRBJ2-5, with D possibly TRBD2 on 6 matching bases. V lost 3 bases, J lost 0 bases, and 21 bases lay in between. The CDR3 length is 18 residues. The germline gives CDR1 SGHRS, CDR2 YFSETQ. The CDR3 bases are TGCGCCAGCAGCTCATGGTTTCGGGACTCACCGTACCAAGAGACCCAGTACTTC. This gives the protein CASSSWFRDSPYQETQYF.

This clonotype was observed a handful of times. V is TRBV7-2 and J is TRBJ2-7; the D is unclear. Germline CDR1 and CDR2: SGHTA and FQGNSA. Deletions cut 0 bases from V and 6 bases from J, with 6 bases between. The CDR3 runs 12 residues. CDR3 sequence: CASSLAGCEQYF. In DNA, the CDR3 is TGTGCCAGCAGCTTAGCAGGCTGCGAGCAGTACTTC.